This section outlines one TCR beta chain sequence together with its context. This specimen comes from a study of type 1 regulatory T cells. Study-wide background: T-allo10 is a Tr1-enriched, alloantigen-specific CD4 T cell product made in vitro.

This CDR3 spans 14 amino acids. V trimming: 8 bases; J trimming: 5 bases; junction bases outside the gene matches: 12. Germline CDR1 MDHEN, CDR2 SYDVKM. TCRdb recomputed calls from the reads with MiXCR, one row per CDR3 protein. The table includes 90,000 to 100,000 distinct CDR3 sequences, 30% to 35% detected once. V and J are TRBV28 and TRBJ2-7, with 7 bases that match TRBD2. The clonotype comes from a human donor in good health. Sequenced sample: CD4+ T cells, either the whole sample or a sorted fraction (not recorded which). CDR3: CASSSGGIGDEQYF. DNA for the CDR3: TGTGCCAGCTCTTCCGGGGGGATCGGCGACGAGCAGTACTTC.